These 23 T cell receptor beta chains were all obtained from the same sample, sequenced in a study of blood T cell repertoires in COVID-19. Data came from immunoSEQ multiplex PCR; TCRdb stores just in-frame clones and leaves some out. The sample includes around 100,000 clones, about nine tenths seen only once; the top ten take over 4.5%. Sequenced sample: peripheral blood. The receptors shown here come from a man aged 45-60 years with acute or convalescent COVID-19.

The rearrangement uses TRBV2 and TRBJ2-3; maybe TRBD2 (6 bases). The CDR3 is made up of 15 amino acids. Germline loops: CDR1 SNHLY, CDR2 FYNNEI. The V and J ends lost 6 bases and 0 bases respectively, with 13 bases between them. The CDR3 DNA is TGTGCCAGCAGCGGCGGGACGGCAAGCACAGATACGCAGTATTTT. Amino acid sequence: CASSGGTASTDTQYF.

This clone was seen a single time. The chain is built from TRBV30 and TRBJ2-7, with D tentatively TRBD1 (6 bases). The CDR3 contains 13 residues. The V and J ends lost 0 bases and 6 bases respectively, with 12 bases between them. The germline V gene encodes CDR1 GTSNPN and CDR2 SVGIG (reference sequence). CDR3: CAWSVRQGSEQYF. The CDR3 nucleotides read TGTGCCTGGAGTGTACGCCAGGGGAGCGAGCAGTACTTC.

J is TRBJ2-2 and V is TRBV11-2, with a weak D call TRBD2 (5 bases). The CDR3 spans 17 residues. Germline V gene lookup returns CDR1 SGHAT and CDR2 FQNNGV. Trimming pared 6 bases from V and 0 bases from J, leaving 17 bases between. The CDR3 region has the DNA TGTGCCAGCAGACACTACTGGAGGCTGTCGAACACCGGGGAGCTGTTTTTT. The encoded protein is CASRHYWRLSNTGELFF.

The chain uses TRBV9 and TRBJ2-2, with 14 bases that match TRBD2. V lost 1 base and J lost 2; bases outside the gene matches: 10. There are 20 residues in the CDR3. The V gene's germline CDR1 is SGDLS and CDR2 YYNGEE. CDR3: CASSVSFLGTSGSNTGELFF. The CDR3 DNA reads TGTGCCAGCAGCGTATCGTTTTTAGGGACTAGCGGGAGCAACACCGGGGAGCTGTTTTTT.

This chain connects TRBV29-1 to TRBJ2-7, with D possibly being TRBD2 (5 bases). CDR1 and CDR2 from the germline V gene are SQVTM and ANQGSEA. This CDR3 is built from 12 residues. Trimming left V 7 bases short and J 9 bases short, with 19 bases between. The CDR3: CSAGPGSERQYF. CDR3 coding DNA: TGCAGCGCCGGACCGGGATCCGAAAGGCAGTACTTC.

The V gene is TRBV11-2, the J gene TRBJ1-6; no firm D call. There are 12 residues in the CDR3. With 1 base removed from V and 9 bases from J, the gap between germline ends came to 4 bases. Germline CDR1 is SGHAT and CDR2 is FQNNGV. The CDR3 DNA reads TGTGCCAGCAGCTTAGTCGGTTCACCCCTCCACTTT. Translated, it gives CASSLVGSPLHF.

The chain is built from TRBV19 and TRBJ2-1, with 8 bases fitting TRBD1. The CDR3 loop spans 16 amino acids. CDR1 and CDR2 from the germline V gene are LNHDA and SQIVND (reference sequence). V lost 6 bases, J lost 4 bases, and 11 bases stayed unmatched. CDR3 coding DNA: TGTGCCAGTAGGACAGGAGGCACAGGGGGGTACAATGAGCAGTTCTTC. Translation gives CASRTGGTGGYNEQFF.

This chain connects TRBV5-5 to TRBJ1-1; D is perhaps TRBD1 (5 bases). The V end lost 0 bases, the J end lost 5 bases, and 14 bases lay between the germline ends. CDR3 length equals 15 residues. Germline V gene sequence: CDR1 SGHKS, CDR2 YYEKEE (reference sequence). The CDR3: CASSLAGFGGTEAFF. The CDR3 nucleotides are TGTGCCAGCAGCTTGGCGGGTTTCGGGGGGACTGAAGCTTTCTTT.

J is TRBJ1-1 and V is TRBV5-1; TRBD1 agrees at 10 bases. Germline values: CDR1 SGHRS, CDR2 YFSETQ. The V and J ends lost 5 bases and 4 bases, in that order; junction bases with no gene match: 8. This CDR3 contains 15 residues. CDR3 in DNA: TGCGCCAGCAGAAGGGACAGGGGAGACGGCACTGAAGCTTTCTTT. Its protein product is CASRRDRGDGTEAFF.

The chain is built from TRBV6-1 and TRBJ1-4; 11 nucleotides match TRBD1. Germline trimming cut 3 bases from V and 6 bases from J; bases unmatched to any gene: 6. Germline loops: CDR1 MNHNS, CDR2 SASEGT. This CDR3 comprises 16 residues. The CDR3 DNA is TGTGCCAGCAGTGACAGGACAGGGGGCGGATATGAAAAACTGTTTTTT. Protein: CASSDRTGGGYEKLFF.

CDR3 loop: CAVATVTEAFF. The CDR3 region has the DNA TGTGCCGTGGCGACAGTTACTGAAGCTTTCTTT. V gene TRBV2 combines with J gene TRBJ1-1; possibly TRBD1 for D (5 bases). Trimming took off 11 bases at V and 5 bases at J, with 12 bases between the two ends. There are 11 residues in the CDR3. Germline assignment: CDR1 SNHLY and CDR2 FYNNEI.

V and J are TRBV7-9 and TRBJ2-3; unclear D gene. Germline CDR1 and CDR2: SEHNR and FQNEAQ (reference sequence). This CDR3 has 11 residues. The DNA of the CDR3 is TGTGCTATTAGTACCACAGATACGCAGTATTTT. Translated, it gives CAISTTDTQYF.

The chain is built from TRBV6-5 and TRBJ1-1; tentative D call: TRBD1 (6 bases). Looked up from germline, CDR1 is MNHEY and CDR2 is SVGAGI. Trimming cost V 6 bases and J 9 bases, with 17 bases left between them. CDR3 size: 13 residues. Here the CDR3 reads CASRGTGTTKAFF. In DNA, the CDR3 is TGTGCCAGCAGGGGGACCGGGACAACTAAAGCTTTCTTT.

This clone was picked up a small number of times. J is TRBJ1-5 and V is TRBV30; perhaps TRBD1 as D (6 bases). Per germline, CDR1 GTSNPN and CDR2 SVGIG (reference sequence). V lost 7 bases and J lost 2, with 18 bases in between. The CDR3 consists of 15 residues. The CDR3 coding sequence is TGTGCCTTAGGGGGTCAGGGTTACGGCAATCAGCCCCAGCATTTT. Residues: CALGGQGYGNQPQHF.

The chain links TRBV7-8 to TRBJ1-6; 8 positions agree with TRBD1. The CDR3 contains 16 residues. With V trimmed by 5 bases and J by 10 bases, 13 bases remained unmatched. In germline, CDR1 is SGHVS, CDR2 FQNEAQ. The CDR3 DNA is TGTGCCAGCAGCCCGCGAGCAGGGACAGGTCCCTCACCCCTCCACTTT. It codes for CASSPRAGTGPSPLHF.

The V call is TRBV27, the J call TRBJ1-5; tentative D call: TRBD1 (6 bases). The CDR3 runs 13 residues. Germline V CDR1 and CDR2: MNHEY, SMNVEV (reference sequence). The V end was cut by 3 bases, the J end by 4 bases, with 7 bases between. CDR3 loop: CASSFGQNQPQHF. In nucleotides, the CDR3 is TGTGCCAGCAGTTTTGGACAGAATCAGCCCCAGCATTTT.

This rearrangement joins TRBV4-1 to TRBJ2-7, with 8 bases matching TRBD1. Germline-derived CDR1 and CDR2 are MGHRA and YSYEKL. V lost 2 bases and J lost 0; bases outside the gene matches: 3. The CDR3 runs 15 residues. CDR3 coding DNA: TGCGCCAGCAGCCAATACGGACAGGGCTCCTACGAGCAGTACTTC. Protein: CASSQYGQGSYEQYF.

The rearrangement links TRBV5-1 to TRBJ1-1; 7 nucleotides line up with TRBD1. Germline CDR1 reads SGHRS; CDR2 reads YFSETQ. The CDR3 totals 14 residues. Unmatched junction bases numbered 5, after V lost 0 bases and J lost 6 bases. DNA of the CDR3: TGCGCCAGCAGCTTGGGAGGGGGCCTTGCTGAAGCTTTCTTT. Its translation is CASSLGGGLAEAFF.

The V call is TRBV6-5, the J call TRBJ2-7; 7 positions match TRBD1. Germline V gene lookup returns CDR1 MNHEY and CDR2 SVGAGI. The junction had 2 bases not matched to a gene; V was cut back by 0 bases and J by 0 bases. The CDR3 runs to 15 residues. In nucleotides, the CDR3 is TGTGCCAGCAGTTACTCGACAGGGAGCTCCTACGAGCAGTACTTC. Amino acid sequence: CASSYSTGSSYEQYF.

The sample holds one count of this clone. This chain's CDR3 is CASSTTGGTEAFF. DNA of the CDR3: TGCGCCAGCAGTACAACAGGGGGGACTGAAGCTTTCTTT. The chain is built from TRBV23-1 and TRBJ1-1, with 8 bases identical to TRBD1. TRBV23-1 is known as an ORF, though its function is uncertain. The length of the CDR3 is 13 residues. The ends lost 5 bases at V and 5 bases at J; junction bases unmatched: 4.

J is TRBJ1-2 and V is TRBV29-1, with TRBD1 identical over 7 bases. After removal of 1 base from V and 1 base from J, the junction contained 0 bases not matched to a gene. Looked up from germline, CDR1 is SQVTM and CDR2 is ANQGSEA. The CDR3 covers 13 residues. Written as DNA, the CDR3 is TGCAGCGTTGAAGGGGACAGTAACTATGGCTACACCTTC. Protein product: CSVEGDSNYGYTF.

This chain joins TRBV7-9 and TRBJ1-1; 7 nucleotides agree with TRBD1. The junction had 12 bases not matched to a gene; V was cut back by 1 base and J by 4 bases. Germline V gene sequence: CDR1 SEHNR, CDR2 FQNEAQ (reference sequence). The length of the CDR3 is 17 residues. The DNA for the CDR3 is TGTGCCAGCAGCTTAGGCTGGGCAGGGGGTCTGGGCACTGAAGCTTTCTTT. This gives the protein CASSLGWAGGLGTEAFF.

This sequence joins TRBV4-1 and TRBJ1-1; D perhaps matches TRBD1 (6 bases). This CDR3 comprises 16 residues. Germline CDR1 reads MGHRA; CDR2 reads YSYEKL. V was clipped by 1 base and J by 4 bases, with 16 bases between them. This CDR3 is CASSQVGQSASTEAFF. In DNA, the CDR3 is TGCGCCAGCAGCCAAGTAGGACAGTCCGCAAGCACTGAAGCTTTCTTT.